The 17 T cell receptor beta chains presented below share a single source sample, sequenced in a study of response to subunit inactivated influenza vaccine. In TCRdb, the RT-PCR reads were re-called with MiXCR into one record per CDR3 protein. The data hold around 520,000 distinct CDR3 sequences, with roughly 12% observed a single time. The specimen was PBMCs from blood, collected on the day of vaccination. The receptors originated from a man in his fifties who received an inactivated influenza vaccine.

This clonotype was counted only a few times. The rearrangement links TRBV19 to TRBJ2-7; no firm D call. This CDR3 has 15 amino acids. Trimming took off 5 bases at V and 5 bases at J, with 19 bases between the two ends. The germline CDR1 and CDR2 sequences are LNHDA and SQIVND (reference sequence). This chain's CDR3 is CASSVGWGPYDEQYF. The CDR3 bases are TGTGCCAGTAGTGTTGGTTGGGGTCCTTACGACGAGCAGTACTTC.

Ten or more counts support this clonotype. The CDR3 sequence is CASSLNPGQAYEQYF. In nucleotides, the CDR3 is TGCGCCAGCAGCTTAAACCCGGGACAGGCCTACGAGCAGTACTTC. The rearrangement links TRBV5-1 to TRBJ2-7; TRBD1 agrees at 8 bases. J gave up 2 bases and V 2 bases, and 6 bases lay outside the gene matches. The germline CDR1 and CDR2 sequences are SGHRS and YFSETQ. The CDR3 loop spans 15 amino acids. The whole variable domain, filled in from reference TRBV5-1 and TRBJ2-7, reads KAGVTQTPRYLIKTRGQQVTLSCSPISGHRSVSWYQQTPGQGLQFLFEYFSETQRNKGNFPGRFSGRQFSNSRSEMNVSTLELGDSALYLCASSLNPGQAYEQYFGPGTRLTVT.

The chain carries TRBV28 and TRBJ1-1; D not certain. Germline assignment: CDR1 MDHEN and CDR2 SYDVKM. The CDR3 has 12 residues. The V gene lost 3 bases and the J gene lost 5 bases, with 7 bases spanning the gap. The DNA of the CDR3 is TGTGCCAGCAGTTTTTTGAGAACTGAAGCTTTCTTT. This encodes CASSFLRTEAFF. Combining the CDR3 with reference TRBV28 and TRBJ1-1 gives the whole variable domain DVKVTQSSRYLVKRTGEKVFLECVQDMDHENMFWYRQDPGLGLRLIYFSYDVKMKEKGDIPEGYSVSREKKERFSLILESASTNQTSMYLCASSFLRTEAFFGQGTRLTVV.

The table lists this clonotype with a few counts. V is TRBV20-1 and J is TRBJ1-2, with D tentatively TRBD1 (5 bases). The CDR3 extends over 13 amino acids. CDR1 and CDR2 (germline): DFQATT, SNEGSKA (reference sequence). Trimming shortened V by 0 bases and J by 3 bases, and 8 bases separated the two germline ends. CDR3 loop: CSAREKGHYGYTF. DNA for the CDR3: TGCAGTGCTAGAGAGAAGGGGCACTATGGCTACACCTTC.

This clonotype appeared a few times. The J gene is TRBJ1-1, the V gene TRBV5-1; D gene ambiguous. The V end was cut by 0 bases, the J end by 3 bases, with 12 bases between. The CDR3 sequence is 15 residues long. The germline V gene has CDR1 SGHRS and CDR2 YFSETQ. The CDR3 nucleotides read TGCGCCAGCAGCTTGGGGCGCTTGAGGGACACTGAAGCTTTCTTT. It codes for CASSLGRLRDTEAFF. Looking up the rest from reference TRBV5-1 and TRBJ1-1 gives the full variable domain: KAGVTQTPRYLIKTRGQQVTLSCSPISGHRSVSWYQQTPGQGLQFLFEYFSETQRNKGNFPGRFSGRQFSNSRSEMNVSTLELGDSALYLCASSLGRLRDTEAFFGQGTRLTVV.

This chain uses TRBV11-2 with TRBJ2-1; 7 bases are shared with TRBD2. This CDR3 comprises 11 residues. The germline gives CDR1 SGHAT, CDR2 FQNNGV. Trimming removed 5 bases from V and 14 bases from J; junction bases left unmatched: 6. The CDR3 spells CASSTRTRKFF. CDR3 DNA sequence: TGTGCCAGCAGCACAAGGACTAGAAAGTTCTTC. Together with reference TRBV11-2 and TRBJ2-1, the CDR3 gives the full variable domain: EAGVAQSPRYKIIEKRQSVAFWCNPISGHATLYWYQQILGQGPKLLIQFQNNGVVDDSQLPKDRFSAERLKGVDSTLKIQPAKLEDSAVYLCASSTRTRKFFGPGTRLTVL.

The V gene is TRBV12-3 or TRBV12-4, the J gene TRBJ1-1; D might be TRBD1 (6 bases). The CDR3 is made up of 17 amino acids. Trimming left V 3 bases short and J 3 bases short, with 20 bases between. The CDR3 bases are TGTGCCAGCAGTTTTGAGGTGGGGGGGGCTAGGGACACTGAAGCTTTCTTT. It encodes CASSFEVGGARDTEAFF.

The V and J genes are TRBV15 and TRBJ2-7; either TRBD1 or TRBD2 may fit D (6 bases each). Trimming left V 0 bases short and J 0 bases short, with 9 bases between. Germline CDR1 is LNHNV and CDR2 is YYDKDF (reference sequence). The CDR3 covers 15 residues. CDR3 bases: TGTGCCACCAGCAGAGAGAGGGGGGTCTCCTACGAGCAGTACTTC. Protein product: CATSRERGVSYEQYF.

The chain links TRBV18 to TRBJ1-5, with D possibly matching TRBD1 (5 bases). The germline V gene has CDR1 KGHSH and CDR2 LQKENI. This CDR3 spans 14 amino acids. The V gene lost 0 bases and the J gene lost 5 bases, with 8 bases spanning the gap. The CDR3 sequence is CASSPPGGDQPQHF. In nucleotides, the CDR3 is TGTGCCAGCTCACCACCGGGGGGGGATCAGCCCCAGCATTTT.

The table lists this clonotype with a few counts. The V call is TRBV28, the J call TRBJ2-7; D call uncertain. With 3 bases removed from V and 2 bases from J, the gap between germline ends came to 11 bases. The CDR3 length is 14 residues. Per germline, CDR1 MDHEN and CDR2 SYDVKM. In DNA, the CDR3 is TGTGCCAGCAGTTTTCTAGGCAGCGCCTACGAGCAGTACTTC. It is translated as CASSFLGSAYEQYF.

In regard to this clonotype: The germline gene is not matched at one end of the junction; a read error may be the cause. The J gene is TRBJ2-1, the V gene TRBV11-2; weak D call: TRBD1 (6 bases). Germline CDR1 SGHAT, CDR2 FQNNGV. The CDR3 consists of 13 residues. The DNA for the CDR3 is TGTGCCAGCAGCCAGGGGTATGGTTCACTACCAGTCTTC. Protein: CASSQGYGSLPVF. Full variable domain (remainder filled in from reference TRBV11-2 and TRBJ2-1): EAGVAQSPRYKIIEKRQSVAFWCNPISGHATLYWYQQILGQGPKLLIQFQNNGVVDDSQLPKDRFSAERLKGVDSTLKIQPAKLEDSAVYLCASSQGYGSLPVFGPGTRLTVL.

The rearrangement joins TRBV5-1 to TRBJ1-1; D remains unclear. The V gene lost 2 bases and the J gene lost 1 base, with 21 bases spanning the gap. The length of the CDR3 is 18 residues. Germline V gene data show CDR1 as SGHRS and CDR2 as YFSETQ. The CDR3 here is CASSFLFVAWYGNTEAFF. The CDR3 bases are TGCGCCAGCAGCTTTTTATTCGTGGCGTGGTATGGGAACACTGAAGCTTTCTTT.

To note about this clonotype: Its ends do not fully match the called genes, so a read error is possible. The chain uses TRBV4-2 and TRBJ2-7; no firm D call. This CDR3 region has 12 residues. CDR1 is LGHNA and CDR2 is YNFKEQ in the germline V gene. The CDR3 nucleotides are TGTGCCATCAGCCCCGGGCTCCTCGACCAGTACTTC. Translation: CAISPGLLDQYF.

This clonotype came up a few times. The V gene is TRBV12-3 or TRBV12-4, the J gene TRBJ2-2; perhaps TRBD1 as D (5 bases). The CDR3 length is 13 residues. V was shortened by 7 bases and J by 8 bases, with 14 bases between the two germline ends. The CDR3 DNA is TGTGCCAGCAACCCCTGGGGCGCAGGGGAGCTGTTTTTT. It encodes CASNPWGAGELFF.

The gene calls are TRBV20-1 and TRBJ2-2, with 8 bases lining up with TRBD2. Germline-derived CDR1 and CDR2 are DFQATT and SNEGSKA (reference sequence). V shed 3 bases, J shed 4 bases, and the junction held 10 bases outside the gene matches. The CDR3 covers 16 residues. The CDR3 coding sequence is TGCAGTGCTAGCGGGAGGGCCGGGGTGGGCACCGGGGAGCTGTTTTTT. As protein: CSASGRAGVGTGELFF.

This clonotype showed up just a few times. The V call is TRBV5-1, the J call TRBJ1-5; TRBD1 agrees at 8 bases. V was clipped by 4 bases and J by 2 bases; unmatched bases: 8. The germline CDR1 and CDR2 sequences are SGHRS and YFSETQ. This CDR3 has 16 residues. CDR3 sequence reads: CASSPGLGQGNQPQHF. CDR3 in DNA: TGCGCCAGCAGCCCGGGGTTGGGACAGGGCAATCAGCCCCAGCATTTT.

This clonotype was detected only a few times. The chain combines TRBV6-1 with TRBJ1-6; D remains ambiguous. CDR3 length equals 13 residues. Germline CDR1 is MNHNS and CDR2 is SASEGT. Trimming took off 0 bases at V and 13 bases at J, with 10 bases between the two ends. CDR3 bases: TGTGCCAGCAGTGAAGCGACCCGAGACCCCCTCCACTTT. This translates into CASSEATRDPLHF.